Listed below are T cell receptor beta chains from one sample, sequenced in a study of T cells in localized non-small cell lung cancer. Assay: immunoSEQ multiplex PCR; the TCRdb copy retains only in-frame clones and omits some. This sample has approximately 15,000 clones, with around 85% found just once. Sequences were derived from peripheral blood, sampled before any cancer treatment. The receptors shown here come from a woman aged 35 to 75 with stage I lung adenocarcinoma. Each CDR3 is given with its conserved first and last residue. D genes are given only for firm matches. Clone size appears in some rows only: once, few, many, or a class for an expanded clone.

>TRBJ1-2|-|TRBV19|-
TGTGCCAGTAGCAGCCTGGGCTATGGCTACACCTTC
CASSSLGYGYTF
>TRBJ2-1|-|TRBV6-5|-
TGTGCCAGCAACGGCCGCGGTGGCTACAATGAGCAGTTCTTC
CASNGRGGYNEQFF
>TRBJ1-1|-|TRBV21-1|-
TGTGCCAGCGGACCAGACAGGGTCCGGAACACTGAAGCTTTCTTT
CASGPDRVRNTEAFF
>TRBJ2-7|TRBD2|TRBV2|-
TGTGCCAGCAGTGTAGGGCGGGGGGGCCACGAGCAGTACTTC
CASSVGRGGHEQYF
>TRBJ2-1|TRBD2|TRBV29-1|few
TGCAGCGTTGAGGGGAGCGGGGCGTTTTATGATTTCAATGAGCAGTTCTTC
CSVEGSGAFYDFNEQFF
>TRBJ2-1|-|TRBV6-6|once
TGTGCCAGCAGTTACGGACCTCCCCCGAATGAGCAGTTCTTC
CASSYGPPPNEQFF
>TRBJ2-1|TRBD2|TRBV5-1|-
TGCGCCAGCAGGCGGGGGGACTACAATGAGCAGTTCTTC
CASRRGDYNEQFF
>TRBJ1-6|-|TRBV28|-
TGTGCCAGCAGGCCTGGTGGGGCACCCCTCCACTTT
CASRPGGAPLHF
>TRBJ2-5|TRBD2|TRBV5-1|-
TGCGCCAGCAGCATACCCGGGGAGGGACGAACCCAGTACTTC
CASSIPGEGRTQYF
>TRBJ2-5|-|TRBV18|-
TGTGCCAGCTCAGAACAAGAGACCCAGTACTTC
CASSEQETQYF
>TRBJ2-7|-|TRBV7-2|-
TGTGCCAGCAGCTGGCCAAGGTTTGGTAGCGTCGACGAGCAGTACTTC
CASSWPRFGSVDEQYF
>TRBJ2-2|TRBD2|TRBV5-1|-
TGCGCCAGCAGCCTCGGGACTAGCGGGGGCCTGAACACCGGGGAGCTGTTTTTT
CASSLGTSGGLNTGELFF
>TRBJ2-7|-|TRBV30|few
TGTGCCTGGAGTGTAGGAGGGGACGAGCAGTACTTC
CAWSVGGDEQYF
>TRBJ2-1|TRBD1|TRBV7-2|-
TGTGCCAGCAGCCCCCGGACAGGATCCTACAATGAGCAGTTCTTC
CASSPRTGSYNEQFF
>TRBJ1-5|-|TRBV6-5|-
TGTGCCAGCAGTTACTTGGAGGGCCATCAGCCCCAGCATTTT
CASSYLEGHQPQHF
>TRBJ2-3|-|TRBV7-2|-
TGTGCCAGCAGCTTAAATAGGGCCCCGGCAGATACGCAGTATTTT
CASSLNRAPADTQYF
>TRBJ1-2|TRBD1|TRBV6-6|-
TGTGCCAGCAGCAGGGACAGGGGCGGAGGCTACACCTTC
CASSRDRGGGYTF
>TRBJ2-5|-|TRBV7-2|-
TGTGCCAGCAGCCGTTCAAGGGAGACCCAGTACTTC
CASSRSRETQYF
>TRBJ1-3|-|TRBV4-1|-
TGCGCCAGCAGCCAAGACAGGGGAGGAAACACCATATATTTT
CASSQDRGGNTIYF
>TRBJ2-1|TRBD1|TRBV14|-
TGTGCCAGCAGCCGAACAGGGGTTCAGCAGTTCTTC
CASSRTGVQQFF
>TRBJ2-5|TRBD1|TRBV2|-
TGTGCCAGCTACAGGGGCCCGCAAGAGACCCAGTACTTC
CASYRGPQETQYF
>TRBJ2-3|-|TRBV5-1|-
TGCGCCAGCAACCCGCTCGGGGCAGCCAGAGCGGGGACACGCACAGATACGCAGTATTTT
CASNPLGAARAGTRTDTQYF